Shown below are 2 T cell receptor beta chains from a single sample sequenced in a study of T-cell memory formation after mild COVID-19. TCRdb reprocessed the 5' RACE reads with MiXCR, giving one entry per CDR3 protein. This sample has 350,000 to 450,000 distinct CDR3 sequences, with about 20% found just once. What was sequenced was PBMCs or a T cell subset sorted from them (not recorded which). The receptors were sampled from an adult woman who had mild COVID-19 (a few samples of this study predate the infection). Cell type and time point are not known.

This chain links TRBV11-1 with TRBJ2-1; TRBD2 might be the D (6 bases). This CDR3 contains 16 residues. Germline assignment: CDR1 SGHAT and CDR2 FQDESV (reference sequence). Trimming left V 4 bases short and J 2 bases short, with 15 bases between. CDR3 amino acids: CASSSEGWGAYNEQFF. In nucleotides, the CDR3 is TGTGCCAGCAGCTCAGAGGGGTGGGGGGCCTACAATGAGCAGTTCTTC.

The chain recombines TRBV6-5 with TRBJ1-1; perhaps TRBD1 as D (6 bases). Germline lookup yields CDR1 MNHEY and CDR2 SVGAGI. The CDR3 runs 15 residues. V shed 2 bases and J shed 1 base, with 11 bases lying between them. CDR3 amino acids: CASSYEGGPNTEAFF. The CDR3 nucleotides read TGTGCCAGCAGTTACGAGGGGGGGCCGAACACTGAAGCTTTCTTT.